Sequencing of this T cell receptor (beta chain) was carried out in a study of neurological immune-mediated disorders. Study-level results: None of the CDR3 amino acid sequences in expanded clones turned up in more than one subject, which points to private repertoires in all groups.

TCRdb itself ran the 5' RACE reads through MiXCR, one entry per CDR3 protein. The sample yields fewer than 30,000 distinct CDR3 sequences, more than 6% seen once. The J segment lost 1 base and the V segment lost 0 bases, leaving 5 bases of the junction unmatched. This CDR3 is 16 amino acids long. CDR1 and CDR2 (germline): MNHNY, SVGAGI (reference sequence). This clonotype was counted ten times or more. The antigen is unknown. V gene TRBV6-6 combines with J gene TRBJ2-7; TRBD2 aligns across 8 bases. The origin of this receptor is a middle-aged woman in good health. The specimen sequenced was PBMCs. The CDR3 is CASSYSTASGSYEQYF. The CDR3 nucleotides read TGTGCCAGCAGTTACTCGACGGCTAGCGGGTCCTACGAGCAGTACTTC.